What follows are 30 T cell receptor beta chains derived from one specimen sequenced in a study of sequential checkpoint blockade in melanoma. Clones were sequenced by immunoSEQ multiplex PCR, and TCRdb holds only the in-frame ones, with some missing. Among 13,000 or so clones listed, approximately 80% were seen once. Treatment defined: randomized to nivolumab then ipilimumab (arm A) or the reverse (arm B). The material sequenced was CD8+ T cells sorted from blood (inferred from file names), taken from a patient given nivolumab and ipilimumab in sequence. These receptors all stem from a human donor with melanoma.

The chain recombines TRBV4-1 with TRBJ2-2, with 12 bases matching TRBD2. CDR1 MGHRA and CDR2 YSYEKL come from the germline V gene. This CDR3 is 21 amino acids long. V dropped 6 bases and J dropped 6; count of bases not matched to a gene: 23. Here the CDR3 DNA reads TGCGCCAGCAGGCCCACCCAGGGAGGGTTGGGACTAGCGGGTGGAGCCGGGGAGCTGTTTTTT. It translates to CASRPTQGGLGLAGGAGELFF.

The CDR3 reads CASSYMTGDTGELFF. Here the CDR3 DNA reads TGTGCCAGCAGTTACATGACAGGAGACACCGGGGAGCTGTTTTTT. The chain uses TRBV6-5 and TRBJ2-2, with D maybe TRBD1 (6 bases). The CDR3 consists of 15 residues. Germline CDR1 reads MNHEY; CDR2 reads SVGAGI. The germline V and J ends were trimmed by 2 bases and 3 bases, with 10 bases remaining between them.

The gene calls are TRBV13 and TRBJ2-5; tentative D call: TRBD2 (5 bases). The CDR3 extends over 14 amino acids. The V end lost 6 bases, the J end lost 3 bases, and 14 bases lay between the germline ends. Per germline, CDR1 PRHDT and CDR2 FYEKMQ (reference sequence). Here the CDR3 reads CASRNGLHKETQYF. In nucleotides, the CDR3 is TGTGCCAGCAGAAATGGACTTCACAAAGAGACCCAGTACTTC.

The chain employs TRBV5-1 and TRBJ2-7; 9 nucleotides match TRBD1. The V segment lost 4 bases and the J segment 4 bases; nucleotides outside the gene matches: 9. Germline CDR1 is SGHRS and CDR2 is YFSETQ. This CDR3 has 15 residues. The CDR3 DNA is TGCGCCAGCAGCAGCGTCGGGACAGGGCAGTACGAGCAGTACTTC. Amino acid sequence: CASSSVGTGQYEQYF.

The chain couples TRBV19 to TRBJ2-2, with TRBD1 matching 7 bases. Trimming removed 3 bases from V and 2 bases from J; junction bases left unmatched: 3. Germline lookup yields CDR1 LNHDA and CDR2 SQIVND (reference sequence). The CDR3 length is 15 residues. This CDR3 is CASSIWDSNTGELFF. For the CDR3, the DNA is TGTGCCAGTAGTATTTGGGACAGTAACACCGGGGAGCTGTTTTTT.

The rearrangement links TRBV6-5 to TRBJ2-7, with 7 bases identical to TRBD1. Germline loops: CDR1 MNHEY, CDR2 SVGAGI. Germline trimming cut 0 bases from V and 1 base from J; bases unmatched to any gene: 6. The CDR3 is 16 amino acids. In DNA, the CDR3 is TGTGCCAGCAGTTACTCCCATGGGACAGCATCCTACGAGCAGTACTTC. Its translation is CASSYSHGTASYEQYF.

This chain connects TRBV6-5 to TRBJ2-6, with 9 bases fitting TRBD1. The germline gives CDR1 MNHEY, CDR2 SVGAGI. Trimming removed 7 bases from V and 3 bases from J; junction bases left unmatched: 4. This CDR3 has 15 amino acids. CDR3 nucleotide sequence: TGTGCCAGCACACAGGGGGCGCTTGGGGCCAACGTCCTGACTTTC. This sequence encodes CASTQGALGANVLTF.

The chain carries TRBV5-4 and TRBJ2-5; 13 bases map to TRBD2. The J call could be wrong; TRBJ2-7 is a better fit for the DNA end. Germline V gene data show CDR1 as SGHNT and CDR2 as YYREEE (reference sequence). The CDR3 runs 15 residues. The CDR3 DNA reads TGTGCCAGCAGCTCGGGACTAGCGGGGCCATACGAGCAGTACTTC. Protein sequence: CASSSGLAGPYEQYF.

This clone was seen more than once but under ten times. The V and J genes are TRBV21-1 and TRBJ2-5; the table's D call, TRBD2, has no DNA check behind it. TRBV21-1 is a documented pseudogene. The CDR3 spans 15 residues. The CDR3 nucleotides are TGTGCCAGCAGCACTCGGACTAGCGGCCAAGAGACCCAGTACTTC. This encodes CASSTRTSGQETQYF.

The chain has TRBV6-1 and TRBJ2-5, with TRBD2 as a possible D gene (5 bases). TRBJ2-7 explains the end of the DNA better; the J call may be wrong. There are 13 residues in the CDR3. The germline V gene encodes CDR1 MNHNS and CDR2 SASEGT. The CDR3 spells CASSTGLRYEQYF. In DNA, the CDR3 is TGTGCCAGCAGTACCGGACTCCGCTACGAGCAGTACTTC.

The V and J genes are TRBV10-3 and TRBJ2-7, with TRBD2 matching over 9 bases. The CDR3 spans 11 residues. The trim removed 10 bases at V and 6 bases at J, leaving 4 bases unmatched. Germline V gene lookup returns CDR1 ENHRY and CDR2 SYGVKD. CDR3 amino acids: CASAGGAEQYF. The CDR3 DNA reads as TGTGCCAGCGCGGGGGGGGCCGAGCAGTACTTC.

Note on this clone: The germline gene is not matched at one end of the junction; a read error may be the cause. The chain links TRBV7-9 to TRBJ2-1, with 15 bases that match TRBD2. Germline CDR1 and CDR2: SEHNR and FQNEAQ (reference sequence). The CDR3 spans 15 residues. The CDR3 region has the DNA TGTGCCAGCAGCGTAGCACCGGGACTAGCGGGGGGTGCGTTCTTC. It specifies CASSVAPGLAGGAFF.

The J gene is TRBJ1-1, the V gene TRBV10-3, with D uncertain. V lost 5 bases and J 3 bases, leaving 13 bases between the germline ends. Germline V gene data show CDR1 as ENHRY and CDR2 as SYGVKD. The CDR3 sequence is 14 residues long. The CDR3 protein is CAISSSREDTEAFF. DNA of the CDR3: TGTGCCATCAGTTCCAGCCGGGAAGACACTGAAGCTTTCTTT.

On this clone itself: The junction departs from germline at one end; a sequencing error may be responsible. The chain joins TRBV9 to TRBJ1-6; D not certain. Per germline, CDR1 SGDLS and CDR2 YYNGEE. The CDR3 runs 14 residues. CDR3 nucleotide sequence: TGTGCCAGCAGCGTAGGTTCCTTTAATTCACCCCTCCACTTT. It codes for CASSVGSFNSPLHF.

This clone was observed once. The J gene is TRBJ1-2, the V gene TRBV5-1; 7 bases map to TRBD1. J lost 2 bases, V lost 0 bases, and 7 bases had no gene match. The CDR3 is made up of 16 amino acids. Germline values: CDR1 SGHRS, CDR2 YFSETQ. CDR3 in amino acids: CASSLAGQVSNYGYTF. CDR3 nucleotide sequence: TGCGCCAGCAGCTTGGCAGGACAGGTCTCGAACTATGGCTACACCTTC. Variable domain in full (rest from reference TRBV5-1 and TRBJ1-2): KAGVTQTPRYLIKTRGQQVTLSCSPISGHRSVSWYQQTPGQGLQFLFEYFSETQRNKGNFPGRFSGRQFSNSRSEMNVSTLELGDSALYLCASSLAGQVSNYGYTFGSGTRLTVV.

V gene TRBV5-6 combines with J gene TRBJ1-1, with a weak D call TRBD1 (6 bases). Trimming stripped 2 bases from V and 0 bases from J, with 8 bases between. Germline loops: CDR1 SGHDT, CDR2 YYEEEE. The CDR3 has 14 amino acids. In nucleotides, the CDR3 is TGTGCCAGCAGCTTCGGACAGCTGAACACTGAAGCTTTCTTT. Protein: CASSFGQLNTEAFF.

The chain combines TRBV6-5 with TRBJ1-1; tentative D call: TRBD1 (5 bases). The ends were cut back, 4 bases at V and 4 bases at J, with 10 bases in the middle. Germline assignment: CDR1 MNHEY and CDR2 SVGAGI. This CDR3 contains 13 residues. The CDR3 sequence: CASSFGGGTEAFF. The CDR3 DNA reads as TGTGCCAGCAGTTTCGGGGGGGGCACTGAAGCTTTCTTT.

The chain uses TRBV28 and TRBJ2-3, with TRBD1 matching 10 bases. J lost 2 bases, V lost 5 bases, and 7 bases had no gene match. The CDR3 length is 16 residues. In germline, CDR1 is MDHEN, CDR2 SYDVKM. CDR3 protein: CASSDSTGGFTDTQYF. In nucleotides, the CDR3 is TGTGCCAGCAGTGACTCGACAGGGGGCTTCACAGATACGCAGTATTTT.

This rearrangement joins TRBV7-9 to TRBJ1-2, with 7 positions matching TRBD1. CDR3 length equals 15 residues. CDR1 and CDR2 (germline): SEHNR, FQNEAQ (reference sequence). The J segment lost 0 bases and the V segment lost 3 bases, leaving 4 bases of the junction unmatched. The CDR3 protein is CASSLTGSANYGYTF. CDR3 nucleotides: TGTGCCAGCAGCTTGACAGGGTCCGCTAACTATGGCTACACCTTC.

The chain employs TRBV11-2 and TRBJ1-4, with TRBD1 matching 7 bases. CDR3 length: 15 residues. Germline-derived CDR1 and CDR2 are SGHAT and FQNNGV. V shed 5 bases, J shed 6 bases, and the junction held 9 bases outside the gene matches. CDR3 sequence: CASSRTGVRDEKLFF. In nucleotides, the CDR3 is TGTGCCAGCAGCCGCACAGGGGTTAGGGATGAAAAACTGTTTTTT.

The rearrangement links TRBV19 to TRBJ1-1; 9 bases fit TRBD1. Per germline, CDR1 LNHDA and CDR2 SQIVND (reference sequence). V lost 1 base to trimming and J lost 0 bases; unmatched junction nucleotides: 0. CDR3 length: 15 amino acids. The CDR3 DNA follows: TGTGCCAGTAGTATAGGGACAGGGGTGAACACTGAAGCTTTCTTT. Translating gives CASSIGTGVNTEAFF.

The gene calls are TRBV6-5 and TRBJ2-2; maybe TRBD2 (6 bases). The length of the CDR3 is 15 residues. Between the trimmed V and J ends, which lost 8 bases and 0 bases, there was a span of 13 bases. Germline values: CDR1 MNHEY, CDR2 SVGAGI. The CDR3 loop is CASGGGGSNTGELFF. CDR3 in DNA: TGTGCCAGCGGGGGAGGCGGATCGAACACCGGGGAGCTGTTTTTT.

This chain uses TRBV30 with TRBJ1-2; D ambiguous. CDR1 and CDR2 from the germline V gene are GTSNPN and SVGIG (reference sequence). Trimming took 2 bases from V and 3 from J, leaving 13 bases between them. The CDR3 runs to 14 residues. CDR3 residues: CAWSYGRSDYGYTF. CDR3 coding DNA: TGTGCCTGGAGTTATGGGCGCTCCGACTATGGCTACACCTTC. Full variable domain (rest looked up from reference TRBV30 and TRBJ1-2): SQTIHQWPATLVQPVGSPLSLECTVEGTSNPNLYWYRQAAGRGLQLLFYSVGIGQISSEVPQNLSASRPQDRQFILSSKKLLLSDSGFYLCAWSYGRSDYGYTFGSGTRLTVV.

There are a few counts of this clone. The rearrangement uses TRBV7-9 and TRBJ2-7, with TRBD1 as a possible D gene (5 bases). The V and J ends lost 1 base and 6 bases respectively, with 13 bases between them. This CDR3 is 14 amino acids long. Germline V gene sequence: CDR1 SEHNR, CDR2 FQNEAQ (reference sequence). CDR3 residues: CASSLEGPQFEQYF. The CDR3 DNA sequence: TGTGCCAGCAGCTTAGAGGGGCCCCAATTCGAGCAGTACTTC.

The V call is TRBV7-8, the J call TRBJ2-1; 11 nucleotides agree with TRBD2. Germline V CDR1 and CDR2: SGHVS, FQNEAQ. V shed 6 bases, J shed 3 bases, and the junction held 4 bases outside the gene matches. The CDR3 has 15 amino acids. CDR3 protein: CASRLLAGGYNEQFF. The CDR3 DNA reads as TGTGCCAGCAGACTCCTAGCGGGGGGCTACAATGAGCAGTTCTTC.

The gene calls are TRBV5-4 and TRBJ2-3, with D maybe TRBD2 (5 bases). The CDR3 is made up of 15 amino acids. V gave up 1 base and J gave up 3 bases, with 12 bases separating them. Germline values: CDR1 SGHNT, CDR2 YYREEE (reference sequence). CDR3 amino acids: CASSLSGLGTDTQYF. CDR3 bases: TGTGCCAGCAGCTTGTCAGGACTCGGGACAGATACGCAGTATTTT.

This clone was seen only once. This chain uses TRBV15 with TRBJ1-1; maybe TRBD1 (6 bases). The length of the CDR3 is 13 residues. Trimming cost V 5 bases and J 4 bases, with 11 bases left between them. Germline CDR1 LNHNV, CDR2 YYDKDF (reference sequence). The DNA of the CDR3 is TGTGCCACCAGCGCCGGCAGGGGCACTGAAGCTTTCTTT. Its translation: CATSAGRGTEAFF.

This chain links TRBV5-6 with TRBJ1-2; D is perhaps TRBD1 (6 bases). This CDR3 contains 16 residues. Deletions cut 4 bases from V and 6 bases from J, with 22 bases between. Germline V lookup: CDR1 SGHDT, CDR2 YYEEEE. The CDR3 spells CASSPGGLGHRHGYTF. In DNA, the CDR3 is TGTGCCAGCAGCCCGGGTGGGTTGGGACACCGCCATGGCTACACCTTC. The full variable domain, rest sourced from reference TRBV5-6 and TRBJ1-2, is DAGVTQSPTHLIKTRGQQVTLRCSPKSGHDTVSWYQQALGQGPQFIFQYYEEEERQRGNFPDRFSGHQFPNYSSELNVNALLLGDSALYLCASSPGGLGHRHGYTFGSGTRLTVV.

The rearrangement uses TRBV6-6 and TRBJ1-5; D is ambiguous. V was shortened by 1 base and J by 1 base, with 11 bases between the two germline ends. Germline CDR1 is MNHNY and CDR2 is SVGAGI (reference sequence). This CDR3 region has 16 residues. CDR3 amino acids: CASSYWPEESNQPQHF. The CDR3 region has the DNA TGTGCCAGCAGTTACTGGCCGGAGGAAAGCAATCAGCCCCAGCATTTT.

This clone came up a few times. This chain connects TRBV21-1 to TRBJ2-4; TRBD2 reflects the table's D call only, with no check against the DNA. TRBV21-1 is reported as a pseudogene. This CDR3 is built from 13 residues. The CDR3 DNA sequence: TGTGCCAGCATCAAGAGGGAACGGAACATTCAGTACTTC. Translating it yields CASIKRERNIQYF.